Described below is a single T cell receptor beta chain sequence and its context. Germline CDR1 reads MDHEN; CDR2 reads SYDVKM. The CDR3 totals 12 residues. Trimming shortened V by 3 bases and J by 5 bases, and 5 bases separated the two germline ends. This sample was taken from a study of T cell responses to AZD1222 COVID-19 vaccine. Sequenced by immunoSEQ multiplex PCR; TCRdb stores in-frame clones only, minus some. The top ten clones hold 1.6% of a sample with about 180,000 clones, 85% to 90% of them seen once. The source of this sequence is an adult in good health. This chain uses TRBV28 with TRBJ2-4; D ambiguous. Sample: peripheral blood, taken on day 0 of AZD1222 vaccination. The CDR3 reads CASSFRENIQYF. CDR3 in DNA: TGTGCCAGCAGTTTTAGGGAAAACATTCAGTACTTC. The whole variable domain, filled in from reference TRBV28 and TRBJ2-4, reads DVKVTQSSRYLVKRTGEKVFLECVQDMDHENMFWYRQDPGLGLRLIYFSYDVKMKEKGDIPEGYSVSREKKERFSLILESASTNQTSMYLCASSFRENIQYFGAGTRLSVL.